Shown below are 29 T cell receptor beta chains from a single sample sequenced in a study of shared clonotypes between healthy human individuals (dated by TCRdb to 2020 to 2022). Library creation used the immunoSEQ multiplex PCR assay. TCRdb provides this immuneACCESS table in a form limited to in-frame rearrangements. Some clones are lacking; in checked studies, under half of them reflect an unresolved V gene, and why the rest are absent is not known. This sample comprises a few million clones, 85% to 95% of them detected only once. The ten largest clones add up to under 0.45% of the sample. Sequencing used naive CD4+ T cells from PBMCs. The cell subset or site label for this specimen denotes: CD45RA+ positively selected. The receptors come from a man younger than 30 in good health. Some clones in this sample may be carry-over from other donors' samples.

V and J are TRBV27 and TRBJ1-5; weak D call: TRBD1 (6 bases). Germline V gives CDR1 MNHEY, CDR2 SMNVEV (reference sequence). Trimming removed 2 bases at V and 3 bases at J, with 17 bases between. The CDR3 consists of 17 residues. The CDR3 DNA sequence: TGTGCCAGCAGTTTAAACCCCGTGGGGGCCTCCAATCAGCCCCAGCATTTT. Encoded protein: CASSLNPVGASNQPQHF.

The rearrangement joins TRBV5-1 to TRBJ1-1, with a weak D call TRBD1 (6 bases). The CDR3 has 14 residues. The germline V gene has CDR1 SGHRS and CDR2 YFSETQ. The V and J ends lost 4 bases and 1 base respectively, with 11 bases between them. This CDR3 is CASSILQGNTEAFF. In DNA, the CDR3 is TGCGCCAGCAGCATATTACAGGGGAACACTGAAGCTTTCTTT.

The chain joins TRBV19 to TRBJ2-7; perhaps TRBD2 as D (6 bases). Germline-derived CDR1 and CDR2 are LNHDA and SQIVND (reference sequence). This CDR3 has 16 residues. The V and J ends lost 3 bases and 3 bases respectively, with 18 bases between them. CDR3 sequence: CASSIGIAEGYYEQYF. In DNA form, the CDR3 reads TGTGCCAGTAGTATTGGGATAGCGGAGGGATACTACGAGCAGTACTTC. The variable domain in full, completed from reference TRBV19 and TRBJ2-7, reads DGGITQSPKYLFRKEGQNVTLSCEQNLNHDAMYWYRQDPGQGLRLIYYSQIVNDFQKGDIAEGYSVSREKKESFPLTVTSAQKNPTAFYLCASSIGIAEGYYEQYFGPGTRLTVT.

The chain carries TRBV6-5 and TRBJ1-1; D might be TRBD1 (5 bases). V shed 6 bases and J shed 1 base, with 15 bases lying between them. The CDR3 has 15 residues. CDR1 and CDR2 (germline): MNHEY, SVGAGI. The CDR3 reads CASRREGWTNTEAFF. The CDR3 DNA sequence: TGTGCCAGCAGGAGAGAGGGGTGGACGAACACTGAAGCTTTCTTT.

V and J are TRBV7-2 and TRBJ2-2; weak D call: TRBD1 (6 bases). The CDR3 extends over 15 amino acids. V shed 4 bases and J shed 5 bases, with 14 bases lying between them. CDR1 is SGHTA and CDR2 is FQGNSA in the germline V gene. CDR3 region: CASSSSVQGTGELFF. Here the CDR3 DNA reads TGTGCCAGCAGCTCGTCCGTGCAGGGGACCGGGGAGCTGTTTTTT. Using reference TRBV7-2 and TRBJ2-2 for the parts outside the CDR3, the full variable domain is GAGVSQSPSNKVTEKGKDVELRCDPISGHTALYWYRQSLGQGLEFLIYFQGNSAPDKSGLPSDRFSAERTGGSVSTLTIQRTQQEDSAVYLCASSSSVQGTGELFFGEGSRLTVL.

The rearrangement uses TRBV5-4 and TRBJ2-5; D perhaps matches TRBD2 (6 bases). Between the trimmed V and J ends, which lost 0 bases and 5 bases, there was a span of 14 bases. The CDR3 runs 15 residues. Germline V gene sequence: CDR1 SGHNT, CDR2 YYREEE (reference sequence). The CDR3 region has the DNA TGTGCCAGCAGCTTGGTGGTCAATCGGGGGGAGACCCAGTACTTC. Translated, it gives CASSLVVNRGETQYF.

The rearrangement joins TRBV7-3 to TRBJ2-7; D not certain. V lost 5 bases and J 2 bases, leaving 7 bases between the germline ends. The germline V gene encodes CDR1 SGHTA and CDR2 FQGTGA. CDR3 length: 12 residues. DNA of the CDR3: TGTGCCAGCAGCAGAACAGCCTACGAGCAGTACTTC. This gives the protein CASSRTAYEQYF.

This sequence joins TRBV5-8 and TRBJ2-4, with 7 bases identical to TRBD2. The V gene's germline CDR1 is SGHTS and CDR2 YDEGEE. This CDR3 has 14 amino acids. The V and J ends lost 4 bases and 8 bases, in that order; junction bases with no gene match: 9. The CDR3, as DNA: TGTGCCAGCAGCCAATGGCGGGAGTCGGACATTCAGTACTTC. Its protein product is CASSQWRESDIQYF.

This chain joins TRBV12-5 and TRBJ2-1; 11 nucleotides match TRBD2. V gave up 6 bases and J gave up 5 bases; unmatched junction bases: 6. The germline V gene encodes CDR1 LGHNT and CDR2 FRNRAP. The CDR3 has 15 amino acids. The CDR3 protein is CASGLAGAWDNEQFF. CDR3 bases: TGTGCTAGTGGACTAGCGGGAGCTTGGGACAATGAGCAGTTCTTC. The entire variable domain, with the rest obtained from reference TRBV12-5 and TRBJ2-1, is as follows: DARVTQTPRHKVTEMGQEVTMRCQPILGHNTVFWYRQTMMQGLELLAYFRNRAPLDDSGMPKDRFSAEMPDATLATLKIQPSEPRDSAVYFCASGLAGAWDNEQFFGPGTRLTVL.

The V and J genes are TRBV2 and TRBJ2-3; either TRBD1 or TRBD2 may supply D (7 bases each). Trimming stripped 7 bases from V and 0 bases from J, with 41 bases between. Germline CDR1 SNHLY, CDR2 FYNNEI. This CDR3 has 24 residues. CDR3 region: CASTLPSGTDLRGWLAESTDTQYF. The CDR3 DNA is TGTGCCAGCACCCTTCCGTCCGGGACAGACCTCCGCGGGTGGCTAGCGGAGAGCACAGATACGCAGTATTTT.

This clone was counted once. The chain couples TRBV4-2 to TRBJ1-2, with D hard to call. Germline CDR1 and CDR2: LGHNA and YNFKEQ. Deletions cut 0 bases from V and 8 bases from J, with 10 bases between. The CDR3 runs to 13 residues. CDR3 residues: CASSQDWSGGYTF. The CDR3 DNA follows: TGTGCCAGCAGCCAAGATTGGTCGGGGGGCTACACCTTC.

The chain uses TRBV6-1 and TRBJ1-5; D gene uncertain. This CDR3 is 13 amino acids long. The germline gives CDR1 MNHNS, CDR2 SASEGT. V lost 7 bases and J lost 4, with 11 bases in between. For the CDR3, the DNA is TGTGCCAGCACCACTGCAATAAATCAGCCCCAGCATTTT. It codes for CASTTAINQPQHF.

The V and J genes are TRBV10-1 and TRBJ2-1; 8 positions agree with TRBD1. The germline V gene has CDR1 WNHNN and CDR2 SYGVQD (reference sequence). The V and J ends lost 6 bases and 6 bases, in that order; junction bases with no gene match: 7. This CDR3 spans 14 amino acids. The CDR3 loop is CASSRTGWSNEQFF. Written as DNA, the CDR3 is TGCGCCAGCAGCCGGACAGGGTGGTCCAATGAGCAGTTCTTC.

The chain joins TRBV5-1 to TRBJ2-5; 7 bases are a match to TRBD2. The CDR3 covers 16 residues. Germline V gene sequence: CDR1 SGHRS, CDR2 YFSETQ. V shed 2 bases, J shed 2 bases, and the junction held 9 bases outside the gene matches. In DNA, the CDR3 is TGCGCCAGCAGCTTACAGAAGGGAGGGTCTCAAGAGACCCAGTACTTC. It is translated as CASSLQKGGSQETQYF.

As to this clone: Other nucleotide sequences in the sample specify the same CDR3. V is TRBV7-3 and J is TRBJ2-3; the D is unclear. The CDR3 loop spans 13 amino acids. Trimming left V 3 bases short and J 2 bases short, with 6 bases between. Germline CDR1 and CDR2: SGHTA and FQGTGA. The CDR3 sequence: CASSLDVTDTQYF. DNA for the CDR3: TGTGCCAGCAGCTTGGACGTCACAGATACGCAGTATTTT.

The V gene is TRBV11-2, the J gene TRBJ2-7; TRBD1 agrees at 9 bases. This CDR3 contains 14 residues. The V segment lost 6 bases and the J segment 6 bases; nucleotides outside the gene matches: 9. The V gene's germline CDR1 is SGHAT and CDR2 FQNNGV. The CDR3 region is CASSYITGGREQYF. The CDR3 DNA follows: TGTGCCAGCAGTTACATTACAGGGGGCCGCGAGCAGTACTTC.

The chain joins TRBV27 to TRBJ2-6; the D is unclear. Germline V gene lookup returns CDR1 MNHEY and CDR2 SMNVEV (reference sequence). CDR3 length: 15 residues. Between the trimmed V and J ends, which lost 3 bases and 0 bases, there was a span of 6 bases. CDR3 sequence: CASSFGYSGANVLTF. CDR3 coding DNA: TGTGCCAGCAGTTTTGGTTACTCTGGGGCCAACGTCCTGACTTTC.

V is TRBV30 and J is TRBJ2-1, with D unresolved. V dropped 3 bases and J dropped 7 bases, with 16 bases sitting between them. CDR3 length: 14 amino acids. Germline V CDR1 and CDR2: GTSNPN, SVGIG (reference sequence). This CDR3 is CAWSATRVRNEQFF. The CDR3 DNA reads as TGTGCCTGGAGCGCCACACGGGTGCGGAATGAGCAGTTCTTC.

The CDR3 reads CASSPDSRQPQHF. The CDR3 DNA reads as TGTGCCAGCAGTCCGGACAGTCGTCAGCCCCAGCATTTT. The rearrangement links TRBV6-1 to TRBJ1-5, with D possibly matching TRBD1 (6 bases). CDR3 length equals 13 residues. CDR1 and CDR2 from the germline V gene are MNHNS and SASEGT. Between the trimmed V and J ends, which lost 5 bases and 6 bases, there was a span of 11 bases.

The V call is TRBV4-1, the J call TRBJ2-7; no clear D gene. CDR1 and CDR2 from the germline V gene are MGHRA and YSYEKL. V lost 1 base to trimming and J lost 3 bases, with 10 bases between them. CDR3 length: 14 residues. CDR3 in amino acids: CASSQVGRRYEQYF. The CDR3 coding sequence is TGCGCCAGCAGCCAAGTCGGGCGTCGCTACGAGCAGTACTTC.

The chain's CDR3 is CASSPPWSGEQYF. The CDR3 nucleotides are TGTGCCAGCAGTCCACCTTGGTCTGGCGAGCAGTACTTC. The chain couples TRBV27 to TRBJ2-7; D is unclear. Between the trimmed V and J ends, which lost 5 bases and 6 bases, there was a span of 14 bases. CDR3 length: 13 amino acids. CDR1 and CDR2 from the germline V gene are MNHEY and SMNVEV (reference sequence).

The CDR3 nucleotides are TGTGCCAGCAGTCTAGCCGGGAGTTCTGCATACGAGCAGTACTTC. As protein: CASSLAGSSAYEQYF. The J gene is TRBJ2-7, the V gene TRBV6-5, with a weak D call TRBD2 (6 bases). This CDR3 region has 15 residues. Between the trimmed V and J ends, which lost 5 bases and 4 bases, there was a span of 18 bases. CDR1 and CDR2 from the germline V gene are MNHEY and SVGAGI.

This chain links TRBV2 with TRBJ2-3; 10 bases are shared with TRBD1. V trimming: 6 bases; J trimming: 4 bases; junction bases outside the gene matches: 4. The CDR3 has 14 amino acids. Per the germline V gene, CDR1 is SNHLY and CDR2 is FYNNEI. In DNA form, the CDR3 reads TGTGCCAGCAGAGGGGGACAGGGGCCAGATACGCAGTATTTT. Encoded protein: CASRGGQGPDTQYF.

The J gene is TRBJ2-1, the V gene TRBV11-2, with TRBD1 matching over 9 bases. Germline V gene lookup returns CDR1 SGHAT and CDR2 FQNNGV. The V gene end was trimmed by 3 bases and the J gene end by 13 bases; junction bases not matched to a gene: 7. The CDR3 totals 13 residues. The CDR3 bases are TGTGCCAGCAGCTTCCAAAGACAGGGGGGTCAGTTCTTC. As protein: CASSFQRQGGQFF.

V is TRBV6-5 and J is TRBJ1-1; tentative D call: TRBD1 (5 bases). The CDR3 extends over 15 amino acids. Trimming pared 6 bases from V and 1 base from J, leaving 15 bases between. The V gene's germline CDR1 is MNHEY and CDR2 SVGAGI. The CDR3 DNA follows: TGTGCCAGCAGGACCCGGGACCGAAGGAACACTGAAGCTTTCTTT. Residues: CASRTRDRRNTEAFF.

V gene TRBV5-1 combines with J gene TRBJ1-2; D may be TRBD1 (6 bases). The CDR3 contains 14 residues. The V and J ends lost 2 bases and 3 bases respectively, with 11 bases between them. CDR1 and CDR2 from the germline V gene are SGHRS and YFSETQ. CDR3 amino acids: CASSFNREDYGYTF. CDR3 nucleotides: TGCGCCAGCAGCTTCAACAGGGAGGACTATGGCTACACCTTC.

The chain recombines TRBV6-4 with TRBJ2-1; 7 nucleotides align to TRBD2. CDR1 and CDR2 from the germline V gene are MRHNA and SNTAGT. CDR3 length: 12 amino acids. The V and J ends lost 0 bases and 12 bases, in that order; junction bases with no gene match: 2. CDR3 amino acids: CASSDSWGGQFF. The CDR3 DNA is TGTGCCAGCAGTGACTCTTGGGGGGGGCAGTTCTTC.

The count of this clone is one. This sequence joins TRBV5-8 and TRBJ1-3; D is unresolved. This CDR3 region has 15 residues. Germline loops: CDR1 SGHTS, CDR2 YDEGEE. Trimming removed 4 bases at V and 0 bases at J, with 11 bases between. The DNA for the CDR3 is TGTGCCAGCAGCCGAGGTGGAAGCTCTGGAAACACCATATATTTT. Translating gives CASSRGGSSGNTIYF.

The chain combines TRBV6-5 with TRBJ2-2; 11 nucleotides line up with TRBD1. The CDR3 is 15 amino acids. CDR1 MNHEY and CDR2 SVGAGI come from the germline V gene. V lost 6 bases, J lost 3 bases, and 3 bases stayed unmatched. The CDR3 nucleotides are TGTGCCAGCAGGTCGGGACAGGGGGACACCGGGGAGCTGTTTTTT. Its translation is CASRSGQGDTGELFF.